These 14 T cell receptor beta chains were sequenced from one sample in a study of blood T cell repertoires in COVID-19. Clones were read by immunoSEQ multiplex PCR, and TCRdb kept only the in-frame ones, dropping some. The sample contains over 90,000 clones, nearly 90% of which appear only once. Sequencing was carried out using peripheral blood. These receptors originate from a man aged 50 to 60 with active COVID-19.

V is TRBV3-1 (or the pseudogene TRBV3-2) and J is TRBJ2-6; D remains unclear. CDR3 length: 16 amino acids. Looked up from germline, CDR1 is LGHDT and CDR2 is YNNKEL (reference sequence). V gave up 0 bases and J gave up 0 bases, with 6 bases separating them. The CDR3 sequence is CASSQEAVSGANVLTF. CDR3 nucleotide sequence: TGTGCCAGCAGCCAAGAGGCCGTCTCTGGGGCCAACGTCCTGACTTTC.

This chain uses TRBV11-2 with TRBJ2-7; D perhaps matches TRBD1 (6 bases). This CDR3 has 13 residues. Looked up from germline, CDR1 is SGHAT and CDR2 is FQNNGV. The germline V and J ends were trimmed by 7 bases and 1 base, with 11 bases remaining between them. The CDR3, as DNA: TGTGCCAGCACCGTGGACAGTTCCTACGAGCAGTACTTC. Its translation is CASTVDSSYEQYF.

This clone was counted a single time. V is TRBV6-5 and J is TRBJ1-5; tentative D call: TRBD1 (5 bases). CDR3 length: 15 residues. CDR1 MNHEY and CDR2 SVGAGI come from the germline V gene. Trimming removed 8 bases at V and 5 bases at J, with 19 bases between. DNA of the CDR3: TGTGCCAGCCGCCGGAGAGGTGGGGGGGATCAGCCCCAGCATTTT. Its translation: CASRRRGGGDQPQHF.

The genes are TRBV27 and TRBJ2-5; D ambiguous. This CDR3 comprises 12 residues. V lost 8 bases and J lost 7, with 14 bases in between. Germline values: CDR1 MNHEY, CDR2 SMNVEV (reference sequence). The CDR3 bases are TGTGCCAGCGGGCCTTCTCTGGGGACCCAGTACTTC. It encodes CASGPSLGTQYF.

This clone showed up just once. This sequence joins TRBV19 and TRBJ2-1; no clear D. The germline V gene encodes CDR1 LNHDA and CDR2 SQIVND (reference sequence). CDR3 length equals 13 residues. Trimming left V 4 bases short and J 10 bases short, with 14 bases between. The CDR3 DNA reads TGTGCCAGTAGTAAGTTAGTTCCCGGGGAGCAGTTCTTC. Translation gives CASSKLVPGEQFF.

V and J are TRBV4-1 and TRBJ2-5; 7 bases agree with TRBD2. CDR1 is MGHRA and CDR2 is YSYEKL in the germline V gene. Unmatched junction bases numbered 6, after V lost 0 bases and J lost 5 bases. CDR3 length: 15 residues. The CDR3 protein is CASSQDLGRDETQYF. The CDR3 DNA follows: TGCGCCAGCAGCCAAGATTTGGGGAGGGATGAGACCCAGTACTTC.

The genes are TRBV4-3 and TRBJ2-5, with 7 nucleotides matching TRBD1. J gave up 3 bases and V 1 base, and 2 bases lay outside the gene matches. Germline V gene sequence: CDR1 LGHNA, CDR2 YSLEER. The CDR3 runs to 14 residues. The CDR3 region has the DNA TGCGCCAGCAGCCAAGCGACAGGGAAAGAGACCCAGTACTTC. Translating gives CASSQATGKETQYF.

V gene TRBV6-6 combines with J gene TRBJ2-7; D is unclear. The germline gives CDR1 MNHNY, CDR2 SVGAGI (reference sequence). V shed 7 bases and J shed 0 bases, with 13 bases lying between them. This CDR3 region has 14 residues. The CDR3 reads CASTDHGVSYEQYF. The CDR3 DNA sequence: TGTGCCAGCACCGATCACGGAGTCTCCTACGAGCAGTACTTC.

The V gene is TRBV6-1, the J gene TRBJ1-2; the match to TRBD1 covers 10 bases. The length of the CDR3 is 14 residues. Germline-derived CDR1 and CDR2 are MNHNS and SASEGT. J gave up 4 bases and V 3 bases, and 2 bases lay outside the gene matches. CDR3 in DNA: TGTGCCAGCAGTGACGACAGGGGGCTCTATGGCTACACCTTC. Translating gives CASSDDRGLYGYTF.

Here the CDR3 reads CASSQGAWASGRGGRELFF. CDR3 sequence (DNA): TGCGCCAGCAGCCAAGGCGCTTGGGCTAGCGGGCGGGGAGGCCGGGAGCTGTTTTTT. V is TRBV4-1 and J is TRBJ2-2; 8 bases match TRBD2. The CDR3 sequence is 19 residues long. Per the germline V gene, CDR1 is MGHRA and CDR2 is YSYEKL. Trimming took 1 base from V and 9 from J; bases not matched to a gene: 19.

V usage is TRBV3-1 (or the pseudogene TRBV3-2) and J usage is TRBJ1-1; D may be TRBD1 (5 bases). Between the trimmed V and J ends, which lost 2 bases and 8 bases, there was a span of 9 bases. Germline CDR1 and CDR2: LGHDT and YNNKEL (reference sequence). The CDR3 has 12 residues. CDR3 nucleotides: TGTGCCAGCAGCCAACCTGCAGGGGAAGCTTTCTTT. Encoded protein: CASSQPAGEAFF.

The rearrangement joins TRBV2 to TRBJ1-5; 11 bases are a match to TRBD1. J lost 7 bases, V lost 7 bases, and 3 bases had no gene match. Germline-derived CDR1 and CDR2 are SNHLY and FYNNEI. The CDR3 contains 13 residues. In nucleotides, the CDR3 is TGTGCCAGCAAAGGGACAGGGGGGCAGCCCCAGCATTTT. Translating gives CASKGTGGQPQHF.

The CDR3 coding sequence is TGTGCCAGCAGTGAAGGTACAGGCCGGGGCTACACCTTC. Translated, it gives CASSEGTGRGYTF. The chain uses TRBV2 and TRBJ1-2; a possible D gene is TRBD1 (5 bases). V lost 1 base and J lost 8, with 11 bases in between. This CDR3 is 13 amino acids long. Germline V gene lookup returns CDR1 SNHLY and CDR2 FYNNEI.

The sample holds a few counts of this clone. This sequence joins TRBV5-1 and TRBJ2-3; D call uncertain. The germline V gene encodes CDR1 SGHRS and CDR2 YFSETQ. This CDR3 is built from 15 residues. Trimming pared 0 bases from V and 3 bases from J, leaving 11 bases between. The CDR3: CASSLASPATDTQYF. In DNA, the CDR3 is TGCGCCAGCAGCTTGGCGTCACCCGCGACAGATACGCAGTATTTT.